The source of this T cell receptor (beta chain) is a study of cytomegalovirus exposure and HLA in healthy donors. Findings of the study overall: It is likely that the observed cluster of highly shared sequence variants was a sequencing artifact. In a later analysis, common viral pathogens appeared linked to several of the most significant clusters.

The PCR used 60 Vbeta and 13 Jbeta primers. Method: immunoSEQ multiplex PCR; TCRdb's copy keeps in-frame clones and lacks some. In the table there are about 160,000 clones, approximately 80% of which are singletons. The CDR3 covers 15 residues. Per germline, CDR1 LNHNV and CDR2 YYDKDF (reference sequence). Trimming cost V 4 bases and J 4 bases; bases outside gene matches: 6. About this clone itself: Its target is not known.

All the people who gave samples were healthy bone marrow donors. The TCR sequence derives from a man aged 50 to 60 in good health and CMV-seropositive. J is TRBJ2-2 and V is TRBV15; the match to TRBD1 covers 7 bases. The sequenced material came from PBMCs. The CDR3 sequence: CATSKSRGFTGELFF. Here the CDR3 DNA reads TGTGCCACCAGCAAATCCAGGGGGTTCACCGGGGAGCTGTTTTTT.